This T cell receptor beta chain was captured by sequencing in a study of blood T cells in healthy people across ages (dated by TCRdb to about 2015). Background on the whole study: In model experiments, template switching captured about one uniquely barcoded TCR beta cDNA molecule for every two T cells. For two donors (one aged 18 to 30 and one aged 80 or older), the study analyzed two additional independent replicas of 1 million unique cDNA reads from the same blood draw. The study measured age-related changes in TCR beta repertoire diversity using deep sequencing normalized with unique cDNA molecular identifiers. Donors were grouped into four age groups: young (average approximately 16 years), middle-aged (less than 40), aged (over 55) and long-lived (approximately 75). To avoid experimental bias, donors of different ages were randomly spread across the sequencing lanes.

The donors were some 36 Caucasian individuals from Russia, aged roughly 6 to 100 years, who were systemically healthy. Each donor gave about 9.2 milliliters of peripheral blood, drawn into EDTA-treated Vacutainer tubes. Ficoll-Paque density-gradient centrifugation was used to isolate PBMCs, with at least 7 million per sample. Total RNA was extracted from PBMCs with Trizol reagent, with at least 5 micrograms obtained per sample. The percentages of naive CD45RAhigh/CD27high T cells were determined by flow cytometry on a PBMC aliquot from every donor. The protocol used for the library was 5' RACE. TCRdb names Illumina HiSeq 2500 as the instrument used. A second PCR of roughly 6 to 11 cycles was performed with a sample-barcoded 5' primer and a J-beta primer mix. A unique molecular identifier was introduced onto each TCR beta cDNA molecule by a template-switch 5' adaptor carrying 12 random nucleotides. Each sample yielded at least 3 million CDR3-containing paired-end reads. First-strand cDNA synthesis was performed from all RNA using the Mint cDNA synthesis kit, with priming by a TRBC-specific oligonucleotide. Following uracil-DNA glycosylase treatment, all cDNA underwent a first 18-cycle PCR with the universal primers M1SS and BC2_uni_R. As for the original processing: Each sample was normalized by randomly selecting 1 million high-quality reads, each carrying a distinct molecular identifier. Reads sharing molecular identifiers were discarded rather than binned into consensus sequences. MiTCR, run with a Q25 quality threshold and the strictest error-elimination algorithm, handled CDR3 identification, clonotype clustering and error correction. Lower-bound total TCR beta diversity was estimated with a nonparametric unseen species model using Euler transformation. TCRdb passed the public sequencing reads through fastp at Q25 and MiXCR, retaining productive beta sequences. Duplicate CDR3 protein sequences are folded into a single record with the most common DNA and genes. The V and J calls come from TCRdb's annotation, not from the publication. A total of more than 1 million distinct CDR3 sequences appear in this sample, 40% to 45% of them only once. The ten most abundant clones make up approximately 19% of the sample.

V ends up 5 bases short and J 3 bases short, with an unmatched junction base count of 2. Reading the germline V gene gives CDR1 SGHTA and CDR2 FQGNSA. The CDR3, from cysteine to phenylalanine, totals 14 residues. The DNA shown is the 42-base CDR3, in frame from base 1. A remark on this clonotype: Its binding antigen is unknown. A much larger clone sits a single nucleotide away, making a read error possible.

Study-level results and caveats: Observed TCR beta diversity correlated strongly with the percentage of naive T cells measured by flow cytometry. Compared with the aged group, the long-lived group had more naive CD4+ T cells, fewer expanded clones and increased TCR diversity, a pattern suggesting age selection. Estimates of total diversity from one million sequenced T cells were regarded as lower bounds and underestimates. Bulk unsorted PBMC profiling prevented conclusive comparison of naive and antigen-experienced compartments. As age increased, observed TCR beta diversity per million T cells dropped in a roughly linear way, and a significant reduction was already evident by age around 41. Because the CMV infection status of the donors was unknown, age-related changes in expanded clonotypes may potentially have been confounded.

The chain was built from TRBV7-2 and TRBJ2-5, with TRBD2 identical over 11 junction bases. The sequenced sample consisted of blood. The origin of this receptor is a woman in her sixties or seventies in good health. The sequenced DNA: TGTGCCAGCAGCGCTAGCGGGAGGAAAGAGACCCAGTACTTC. The encoded protein is CASSASGRKETQYF.